This entry is about one T cell receptor (beta chain). These data come from a study of shared clonotypes between healthy human individuals. Clones were read by immunoSEQ multiplex PCR, and TCRdb kept only the in-frame ones, dropping some. In the table there are some 1,400,000 clones, around 97% of which are singletons. The sequence was collected from a man aged 30-40 years in good health. Sequences were obtained from naive CD4+ T cells sorted from blood. The subset here: CD45RA+ positively selected.

The CDR3 here is CASSTSLSSYNEQFF. As DNA, the CDR3 is TGTGCCAGCAGTACCTCATTAAGCTCCTACAATGAGCAGTTCTTC. V usage is TRBV6-6 and J usage is TRBJ2-1; D not certain. The V end was cut by 5 bases, the J end by 0 bases, with 11 bases between. The CDR3 has 15 residues. Per germline, CDR1 MNHNY and CDR2 SVGAGI (reference sequence).